This entry describes one T cell receptor (beta chain). The PCR ran on 60 Vbeta and 13 Jbeta primers. Using immunoSEQ multiplex PCR, the repertoire was profiled, and TCRdb retains in-frame clones only, with some absent. Of 200,000 to 250,000 clones listed, over 70% are singletons. This record comes from a study of cytomegalovirus exposure and HLA in healthy donors. Germline V lookup: CDR1 SGHTA, CDR2 FQGTGA. CDR3 size: 12 residues. With V trimmed by 4 bases and J by 7 bases, 3 bases remained unmatched. This rearrangement joins TRBV7-3 to TRBJ1-2, with 7 bases that match TRBD1. Sequenced input: PBMCs. The sequence derives from a boy between 2 and 15 years old in good health and CMV-seronegative. The CDR3 protein is CASSSNRGGYTF. In nucleotides, the CDR3 is TGTGCCAGCAGCTCAAACAGGGGTGGCTACACCTTC.